The T cell receptor beta chain described here comes from a study of preoperative IRX-2 immunotherapy in early breast cancer. Assay used: immunoSEQ multiplex PCR; TCRdb lists only in-frame clones, some missing. Of roughly 4,000 clones in the sample, roughly two thirds were seen once. The V gene lost 9 bases and the J gene lost 0 bases, with 9 bases spanning the gap. The V gene's germline CDR1 is MNHGY and CDR2 SAAAGT. This CDR3 has 12 residues. As for treatment: preoperative locoregional IRX-2 cytokine immunotherapy. This clonotype was sampled from a human donor with breast cancer. Specimen: tumor tissue, collected after IRX-2 immunotherapy. The chain combines TRBV6-8 with TRBJ2-7; the D is unclear. The DNA for the CDR3 is TGTGCCAGTTTTTTAAGCTCCTACGAGCAGTACTTC. Protein: CASFLSSYEQYF.